This T cell receptor beta chain was recorded in a study of shared clonotypes between healthy human individuals. This CDR3 region has 15 residues. Trimming removed 2 bases at V and 3 bases at J, with 15 bases between. The germline V gene encodes CDR1 SGHDT and CDR2 YYEEEE. Clones were sequenced by immunoSEQ multiplex PCR, and TCRdb holds only the in-frame ones, with some missing. The repertoire has 1,500,000 or so clones, 98% of them found once; the top ten carry about 0.4%. Adults of Caucasian background living in Nashville, Tennessee made up all donors. Sequencing input: naive CD4+ T cells sorted from blood. Subset reported: CD45RA+ positively selected. The TCR sequence derives from a man aged 30-40 years in good health. V usage is TRBV5-6 and J usage is TRBJ2-7; D gene unclear. Written as DNA, the CDR3 is TGTGCCAGCAGCTTAATCACAAAGGACCTCTACGAGCAGTACTTC. Its protein is CASSLITKDLYEQYF.